A selection of T cell receptor beta chains follows, all from one sample in a study of CD8 T cells in Susac syndrome. MiXCR, run by TCRdb on the immunoSEQ multiplex PCR reads, gives a single entry per CDR3 protein. This table has 75,000 to 95,000 distinct CDR3 sequences, roughly 96% appearing once. The sequencing input was CD8+ T cells from PBMCs. Every receptor here comes from a human donor with Susac syndrome. Each CDR3 is given with its conserved first and last residue. Fields, in order: J gene, V gene, D gene, clone size, CDR3 DNA, CDR3 protein. A D gene is named only where the DNA matches it firmly. Only some rows state a clone size, as once, few, many or a class for expanded clones.

TRBJ1-1,TRBV13,.,.,TGTGCCAGCAGCCAGGGTGTTTGGGGGGACAACACTGAAGCTTTCTTT,CASSQGVWGDNTEAFF
TRBJ2-3,TRBV5-1,TRBD2,.,TGCGCCAGCAGGCTAGCGGGAGATACGCAGTATTTT,CASRLAGDTQYF
TRBJ2-3,TRBV28,TRBD2,once,TGTGCCAGCAGTCGGACTAGCGGGGGGACCACAGATACGCAGTATTTT,CASSRTSGGTTDTQYF
TRBJ2-1,TRBV30,TRBD1,.,TGTGCCTGGGACAAGACAGGGGGTAGACACAATGAGCAGTTCTTC,CAWDKTGGRHNEQFF
TRBJ2-5,TRBV6-6,.,.,TGTGCCAGCAGTTGGATCCAAGAGACCCAGTACTTC,CASSWIQETQYF
TRBJ2-5,TRBV20-1,TRBD2,.,TGCAGTGCTAGAGAGGCTAGCGGGGGCCTCCAAGAGACCCAGTACTTC,CSAREASGGLQETQYF
TRBJ2-6,TRBV9,TRBD1,.,TGTGCCAGCAGTGCGACTCCGGGACAGATCTCTGGGGCCAACGTCCTGACTTTC,CASSATPGQISGANVLTF
TRBJ1-2,TRBV7-9,.,.,TGTGCCACCGTCATTCCACGGACAGAAGACTATGGCTACACCTTC,CATVIPRTEDYGYTF
TRBJ1-5,TRBV6-5,TRBD1,.,TGTGCCAGCAGTTACTCCTACGGGACAGGGGTAAATCAGCCCCAGCATTTT,CASSYSYGTGVNQPQHF
TRBJ2-2,TRBV5-1,.,.,TGCGCCAGCAGCCCCGAGAACACCGGGGAGCTGTTTTTT,CASSPENTGELFF
TRBJ1-2,TRBV6-5,.,.,TGTGCCAGCGGCCAACAGAGAGGCTACACCTTC,CASGQQRGYTF
TRBJ2-7,TRBV4-3,TRBD1,.,TGCGCCAGCAGCCTGGCAACACCGGGACAGGGGCACGAGCAGTACTTC,CASSLATPGQGHEQYF
TRBJ1-1,TRBV5-1,.,.,TGCGCCAGCAGCCTGGGGATTGAAGCTTTCTTT,CASSLGIEAFF